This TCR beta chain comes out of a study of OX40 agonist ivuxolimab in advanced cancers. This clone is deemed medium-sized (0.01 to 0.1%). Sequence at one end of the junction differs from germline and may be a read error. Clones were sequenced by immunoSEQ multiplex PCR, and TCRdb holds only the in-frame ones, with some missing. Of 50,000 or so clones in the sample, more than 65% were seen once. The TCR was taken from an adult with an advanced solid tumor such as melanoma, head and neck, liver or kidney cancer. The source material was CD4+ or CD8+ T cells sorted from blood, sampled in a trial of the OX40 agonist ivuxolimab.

CDR3 loop: CASRSTGPPSF. The CDR3 region has the DNA TGTGCCAGCAGATCGACAGGTCCCCCGTCCTTC. The chain couples TRBV13 to TRBJ2-7; the D gene is possibly TRBD1 (6 bases). CDR3 length equals 11 residues. Germline loops: CDR1 PRHDT, CDR2 FYEKMQ (reference sequence).